These 30 T cell receptor beta chains came from one sample sequenced in a study of human T cells and chemical hapten exposure. The time point denotes: patch test 3, about 24 weeks after DPC sensitization. Treatment here: therapeutic diphenylcyclopropenone sensitization with weekly scalp DPC. TCRdb re-derived calls from the RACE reads in MiXCR, one entry per CDR3 protein. The data contain about 200,000 distinct CDR3 sequences, 24% of them singletons. Source: whole blood, taken in connection with sensitization to the hapten diphenylcyclopropenone (DPC). These TCRs come from a woman aged 40 to 55 with alopecia areata. Some clones in this sample may be carry-over from other donors' samples.

This clonotype was seen a few times. CDR3 sequence (DNA): TGCAGTGCCCTAGCGGGAGTAGATGAGCAGTTCTTC. Its protein product is CSALAGVDEQFF. The V gene is TRBV20-1, the J gene TRBJ2-1; 10 bases agree with TRBD2. The CDR3 runs to 12 residues. Losses at the gene ends were 6 bases for V and 8 bases for J; bases not matched to a gene: 4. Germline V CDR1 and CDR2: DFQATT, SNEGSKA (reference sequence).

The chain carries TRBV27 and TRBJ1-5; the match to TRBD1 covers 8 bases. The V gene's germline CDR1 is MNHEY and CDR2 SMNVEV (reference sequence). With V trimmed by 5 bases and J by 9 bases, 9 bases remained unmatched. This CDR3 contains 14 residues. The CDR3 nucleotides are TGTGCCAGCAGTGAAGGGACAGGCCCATGGCCCCAGCATTTT. This translates into CASSEGTGPWPQHF.

This clonotype was observed a handful of times. The chain couples TRBV14 to TRBJ1-2; 10 nucleotides match TRBD1. The CDR3 has 12 amino acids. Germline V gene data show CDR1 as SGHDN and CDR2 as FVKESK. V was clipped by 4 bases and J by 8 bases; unmatched bases: 1. CDR3: CASSRDRGGYTF. As DNA, the CDR3 is TGTGCCAGCAGCCGGGACAGGGGCGGCTACACCTTC.

The V call is TRBV7-9, the J call TRBJ1-4; tentative D call: TRBD1 (5 bases). The germline V gene has CDR1 SEHNR and CDR2 FQNEAQ (reference sequence). The V gene lost 6 bases and the J gene lost 8 bases, with 19 bases spanning the gap. This CDR3 region has 15 residues. The CDR3 loop reads CASSQFQTAGEKLFF. CDR3 nucleotides: TGTGCCAGCAGTCAATTCCAGACAGCGGGGGAAAAACTGTTTTTT.

This chain uses TRBV4-2 with TRBJ2-3; 7 nucleotides line up with TRBD2. This CDR3 is built from 13 residues. CDR1 is LGHNA, CDR2 YNFKEQ, per germline. The junction had 2 bases not matched to a gene; V was cut back by 4 bases and J by 4 bases. The CDR3 here is CASSPGLPDTQYF. The CDR3 DNA sequence: TGTGCCAGCAGCCCGGGACTACCAGATACGCAGTATTTT.

The chain joins TRBV28 to TRBJ2-2; D not certain. Trimming removed 6 bases at V and 2 bases at J, with 13 bases between. The germline gives CDR1 MDHEN, CDR2 SYDVKM. The CDR3 length is 15 residues. Here the CDR3 reads CASSTHRVNTGELFF. CDR3 coding DNA: TGTGCCAGCAGCACCCACAGAGTTAACACCGGGGAGCTGTTTTTT.

Here the CDR3 DNA reads TGTGCCAGCAGCGGGACTAGCGGGGTCTACAATGAGCAGTTCTTC. Amino acid sequence: CASSGTSGVYNEQFF. This chain connects TRBV9 to TRBJ2-1; 12 bases are a match to TRBD2. The CDR3 totals 15 residues. CDR1 and CDR2 from the germline V gene are SGDLS and YYNGEE. J gave up 3 bases and V 3 bases, and 1 base lay outside the gene matches. Complete variable domain (other parts from reference TRBV9 and TRBJ2-1): DSGVTQTPKHLITATGQRVTLRCSPRSGDLSVYWYQQSLDQGLQFLIQYYNGEERAKGNILERFSAQQFPDLHSELNLSSLELGDSALYFCASSGTSGVYNEQFFGPGTRLTVL.

This clonotype has a handful of counts. V gene TRBV29-1 combines with J gene TRBJ2-3; 8 positions match TRBD2. V lost 0 bases and J lost 4; bases outside the gene matches: 9. This CDR3 spans 16 amino acids. CDR1 and CDR2 (germline): SQVTM, ANQGSEA. CDR3 sequence: CSVEDPRGRKADTQYF. As DNA, the CDR3 is TGCAGCGTTGAAGATCCCCGCGGGAGGAAGGCAGATACGCAGTATTTT.

The chain links TRBV7-9 to TRBJ1-2, with 8 bases fitting TRBD1. Germline CDR1 is SEHNR and CDR2 is FQNEAQ (reference sequence). V lost 2 bases to trimming and J lost 5 bases; unmatched junction nucleotides: 7. There are 15 residues in the CDR3. The CDR3 bases are TGTGCCAGCAGCTTATGGAGACAGGGGAGTTATGGCTACACCTTC. Translating it yields CASSLWRQGSYGYTF.

This chain joins TRBV6-1 and TRBJ2-3; 11 bases are shared with TRBD2. V trimming: 8 bases; J trimming: 5 bases; junction bases outside the gene matches: 3. Germline CDR1 reads MNHNS; CDR2 reads SASEGT. CDR3 length: 13 residues. CDR3 nucleotides: TGTGCCAGCCTAGCGGGAGGAAAAGATACGCAGTATTTT. Protein sequence: CASLAGGKDTQYF.

This chain uses TRBV28 with TRBJ2-3, with 9 bases fitting TRBD2. The CDR3 is 15 residues long. After removal of 8 bases from V and 5 bases from J, the junction contained 11 bases not matched to a gene. Germline lookup yields CDR1 MDHEN and CDR2 SYDVKM. The CDR3 sequence is CASGSPAGGQDTQYF. The CDR3 region has the DNA TGTGCCAGCGGGTCACCAGCGGGAGGACAAGATACGCAGTATTTT.

The rearrangement joins TRBV4-1 to TRBJ2-3, with 12 bases that match TRBD2. CDR3 length: 17 amino acids. Germline V lookup: CDR1 MGHRA, CDR2 YSYEKL. Germline trimming cut 4 bases from V and 2 bases from J; bases unmatched to any gene: 7. CDR3 DNA sequence: TGCGCCAGCAGCCCCGCACTAGCGGGAGGATACACAGATACGCAGTATTTT. This codes for CASSPALAGGYTDTQYF.

The chain combines TRBV7-9 with TRBJ2-3, with no clear D. V was cut by 3 bases and J by 3 bases, with 10 bases left in between. This CDR3 contains 14 residues. The V gene's germline CDR1 is SEHNR and CDR2 FQNEAQ (reference sequence). The CDR3: CASSFPPGTDTQYF. As DNA, the CDR3 is TGTGCCAGCAGCTTTCCGCCCGGAACAGATACGCAGTATTTT. The variable domain in full, completed from reference TRBV7-9 and TRBJ2-3, reads DTGVSQNPRHKITKRGQNVTFRCDPISEHNRLYWYRQTLGQGPEFLTYFQNEAQLEKSRLLSDRFSAERPKGSFSTLEIQRTEQGDSAMYLCASSFPPGTDTQYFGPGTRLTVL.

A few counts support this clonotype. The gene calls are TRBV9 and TRBJ1-3, with a possible D match to TRBD1 (5 bases). CDR1 SGDLS and CDR2 YYNGEE come from the germline V gene. Trimming took 3 bases from V and 1 from J, leaving 8 bases between them. This CDR3 contains 14 residues. The CDR3 bases are TGTGCCAGCAGCGGACAGCTTTCTGGAAACACCATATATTTT. This sequence encodes CASSGQLSGNTIYF.

This clonotype has more than one count but fewer than ten. The chain links TRBV2 to TRBJ1-2; tentatively, D is TRBD1 (5 bases). The V and J ends lost 2 bases and 4 bases respectively, with 11 bases between them. Germline V gives CDR1 SNHLY, CDR2 FYNNEI. The CDR3 is 14 amino acids. The CDR3 here is CASSELGTSYGYTF. CDR3 nucleotides: TGTGCCAGCAGTGAACTTGGGACTTCCTATGGCTACACCTTC.

Comment on this clonotype: The junction departs from germline at one end; a sequencing error may be responsible. The chain has TRBV6-2 or TRBV6-3 and TRBJ1-3; unclear D gene. The CDR3 length is 11 residues. In germline, CDR1 is MNHEY, CDR2 SVGEGT. The CDR3, as DNA: TGTGCCAGCAGCTACTCGGACACCATATATTTT. Its translation: CASSYSDTIYF.

This chain joins TRBV5-1 and TRBJ1-1; D remains ambiguous. V gave up 1 base and J gave up 0 bases, with 7 bases separating them. Germline V CDR1 and CDR2: SGHRS, YFSETQ. The CDR3 covers 14 residues. The CDR3 reads CASSLPLMNTEAFF. CDR3 DNA: TGCGCCAGCAGCTTGCCCCTCATGAACACTGAAGCTTTCTTT.

This clonotype was detected a few times. V and J are TRBV28 and TRBJ2-6, with 10 bases matching TRBD1. The CDR3 contains 18 residues. Germline assignment: CDR1 MDHEN and CDR2 SYDVKM. V lost 5 bases, J lost 4 bases, and 11 bases stayed unmatched. The CDR3 DNA reads as TGTGCCAGCAGTCCGACCGACAGGGGGCGCGGCGGGGCCAACGTCCTGACTTTC. The encoded protein is CASSPTDRGRGGANVLTF.

The rearrangement uses TRBV12-3 or TRBV12-4 and TRBJ2-3; no clear D gene. The ends were cut back, 6 bases at V and 2 bases at J, with 6 bases in the middle. The CDR3 consists of 12 residues. CDR3 amino acids: CASRSNTDTQYF. CDR3 bases: TGTGCCAGCAGATCTAACACAGATACGCAGTATTTT.

The chain links TRBV9 to TRBJ1-4, with 8 bases matching TRBD1. Unmatched junction bases numbered 5, after V lost 3 bases and J lost 7 bases. The CDR3 spans 14 residues. Germline-derived CDR1 and CDR2 are SGDLS and YYNGEE. CDR3 sequence reads: CASSAQGDGEKLFF. The CDR3 nucleotides are TGTGCCAGCAGCGCACAGGGGGACGGTGAAAAACTGTTTTTT.

The chain carries TRBV29-1 and TRBJ2-7; D is perhaps TRBD1 (5 bases). The CDR3 spans 12 residues. CDR1 is SQVTM and CDR2 is ANQGSEA in the germline V gene. V dropped 5 bases and J dropped 3 bases, with 11 bases sitting between them. Here the CDR3 reads CSVLVGHYEQYF. The CDR3 region has the DNA TGCAGCGTTTTAGTGGGGCACTACGAGCAGTACTTC.

The chain is built from TRBV10-3 and TRBJ2-7; possible D gene TRBD1, 5 bases. The CDR3 sequence is 13 residues long. V lost 8 bases and J 0 bases, leaving 11 bases between the germline ends. The germline V gene has CDR1 ENHRY and CDR2 SYGVKD. The CDR3 region is CAIGAALSYEQYF. The CDR3 region has the DNA TGTGCCATCGGGGCGGCCCTCTCCTACGAGCAGTACTTC.

This clonotype was found a few times. The chain links TRBV11-2 to TRBJ2-3; 9 nucleotides agree with TRBD1. The CDR3 consists of 17 residues. Trimming removed 4 bases from V and 4 bases from J; junction bases left unmatched: 12. Germline loops: CDR1 SGHAT, CDR2 FQNNGV. The CDR3 spells CASSSRAPGQGADTQYF. The CDR3 region has the DNA TGTGCCAGCAGCTCGAGAGCCCCGGGACAGGGTGCAGATACGCAGTATTTT.

V usage is TRBV6-2 or TRBV6-3 and J usage is TRBJ2-1, with 9 bases aligning to TRBD2. The CDR3 consists of 14 residues. The V gene end was trimmed by 5 bases and the J gene end by 8 bases; junction bases not matched to a gene: 7. Germline V CDR1 and CDR2: MNHEY, SVGEGT. The CDR3 nucleotides are TGTGCCAGCAGTCTGCGGGAGGGCCCCTATGAGCAGTTCTTC. It translates to CASSLREGPYEQFF.

This clonotype has just a few counts. The chain employs TRBV6-5 and TRBJ2-1; D may be TRBD1 (6 bases). V lost 2 bases, J lost 4 bases, and 12 bases lay in between. The CDR3 spans 15 residues. The germline gives CDR1 MNHEY, CDR2 SVGAGI. CDR3 sequence (DNA): TGTGCCAGCAGTTACACGGACAGACTATACAATGAGCAGTTCTTC. Translation: CASSYTDRLYNEQFF.

The chain couples TRBV5-4 to TRBJ2-7; D might be TRBD1 (5 bases). The V gene's germline CDR1 is SGHNT and CDR2 YYREEE (reference sequence). This CDR3 contains 16 residues. The V end was cut by 3 bases, the J end by 2 bases, with 18 bases between. The CDR3 DNA reads as TGTGCCAGCAGCTCACAGGCCGTACCAAAGACCTACGAGCAGTACTTC. Translating it yields CASSSQAVPKTYEQYF.

This chain links TRBV5-6 with TRBJ2-6, with D perhaps TRBD2 (5 bases). The V and J ends lost 5 bases and 0 bases respectively, with 21 bases between them. Germline V CDR1 and CDR2: SGHDT, YYEEEE. This CDR3 has 19 amino acids. The CDR3 loop is CASSRRITLGSSGANVLTF. CDR3 sequence (DNA): TGTGCCAGCAGTAGGAGGATCACATTGGGGTCCTCTGGGGCCAACGTCCTGACTTTC.

This chain uses TRBV5-1 with TRBJ2-5; D possibly matches TRBD1 or TRBD2 (5 bases each). Germline V gene lookup returns CDR1 SGHRS and CDR2 YFSETQ. The ends were cut back, 0 bases at V and 4 bases at J, with 13 bases in the middle. The CDR3 extends over 15 amino acids. The CDR3 here is CASSLAGTGRETQYF. In nucleotides, the CDR3 is TGCGCCAGCAGCTTGGCCGGGACGGGTCGAGAGACCCAGTACTTC.

The chain carries TRBV29-1 and TRBJ2-7; D possibly matches TRBD1 or TRBD2 (5 bases each). The germline V and J ends were trimmed by 3 bases and 6 bases, with 9 bases remaining between them. The CDR3 is 11 amino acids. Germline V gives CDR1 SQVTM, CDR2 ANQGSEA. The DNA for the CDR3 is TGCAGCGTTGAGTTGAGGGGCGAGCAGTACTTC. It is translated as CSVELRGEQYF.

The chain employs TRBV5-1 and TRBJ2-1; 11 bases are shared with TRBD2. Per the germline V gene, CDR1 is SGHRS and CDR2 is YFSETQ. Germline trimming cut 0 bases from V and 6 bases from J; bases unmatched to any gene: 2. The CDR3 is made up of 15 amino acids. DNA of the CDR3: TGCGCCAGCAGCTTGGCTACTAGCGGGAGCAATGAGCAGTTCTTC. Translating gives CASSLATSGSNEQFF.